The rows below give T cell receptor beta chains drawn from one sample of a study of blood T cell repertoires in COVID-19. Here immunoSEQ multiplex PCR was the method, and the copy in TCRdb shows in-frame clones only, minus some. The data contain 180,000 or so clones, over 80% of them singletons. Sequencing used PBMCs or T cells enriched from blood (not recorded which). The receptors stem from an older woman who had recovered from COVID-19. Both conserved end residues are part of each CDR3. The D gene is left open where the match is weak. The size of a clone is reported for some rows only, either as once, few or many, or as a class for expanded clones.

j_call d_call clone_size v_call cdr3_aa cdr3_nt
TRBJ2-7 . once TRBV6-5 CASSNYPSGDEQYF TGTGCCAGCAGTAATTACCCCTCCGGAGACGAGCAGTACTTC
TRBJ2-1 . . TRBV6-1 CASGQGSYNEQFF TGTGCCAGCGGTCAAGGCAGTTACAATGAGCAGTTCTTC
TRBJ1-4 TRBD1 once TRBV3-1/TRBV3-2 CASSHQNRGNEKLFF TGTGCCAGCAGCCACCAAAACAGGGGGAATGAAAAACTGTTTTTT
TRBJ1-5 . few TRBV19 CASSIWTAGQPQHF TGTGCCAGTAGTATTTGGACGGCGGGTCAGCCCCAGCATTTT
TRBJ1-2 TRBD1 . TRBV3-1/TRBV3-2 CASSQVGQGASGYTF TGTGCCAGCAGCCAAGTCGGACAGGGGGCGTCGGGCTACACCTTC
TRBJ2-7 TRBD2 . TRBV6-2/TRBV6-3 CASSSGTSLAYEQYF TGTGCCAGCAGTTCCGGGACTAGCTTGGCCTACGAGCAGTACTTC
TRBJ1-4 . . TRBV3-1/TRBV3-2 CASSQERWANEKLFF TGTGCCAGCAGCCAAGAGCGGTGGGCTAATGAAAAACTGTTTTTT
TRBJ1-2 TRBD1 . TRBV11-2 CASSLSRDSSYGYTF TGTGCCAGCAGCTTAAGCCGGGACAGCTCTTATGGCTACACCTTC
TRBJ2-1 TRBD2 . TRBV4-1 CASSQDLASGWNEQFF TGCGCCAGCAGCCAAGATTTGGCTAGCGGGTGGAATGAGCAGTTCTTC
TRBJ1-5 TRBD1 . TRBV29-1 CSVITGGQPQHF TGCAGCGTTATAACAGGGGGTCAGCCCCAGCATTTT